These 5 T cell receptor beta chains were sequenced from one sample in a study of OX40 agonist ivuxolimab in advanced cancers. The repertoire was sequenced with immunoSEQ multiplex PCR; TCRdb's copy has only in-frame clones and lacks some. Altogether 79,000 or so clones are present, 91% being singletons, with the ten largest covering 1.5% to 2%. Sequences were derived from CD4+ or CD8+ T cells sorted from blood, sampled in a trial of the OX40 agonist ivuxolimab. The source of these receptors is an adult with an advanced solid tumor such as melanoma, head and neck, liver or kidney cancer.

This chain joins TRBV7-3 and TRBJ2-7, with D perhaps TRBD1 (6 bases). V was cut by 6 bases and J by 0 bases, with 21 bases left in between. The CDR3 extends over 17 amino acids. Germline V gives CDR1 SGHTA, CDR2 FQGTGA. CDR3 region: CASRPAGTHISSYEQYF. The CDR3 DNA is TGTGCCAGCAGGCCGGCCGGGACACATATTAGCTCCTACGAGCAGTACTTC.

The chain has TRBV10-3 and TRBJ2-2; no clear D. Germline V gene sequence: CDR1 ENHRY, CDR2 SYGVKD. CDR3 length equals 12 residues. Trimming pared 6 bases from V and 5 bases from J, leaving 7 bases between. As DNA, the CDR3 is TGTGCCATCAGCCAGGAAACCGGGGAGCTGTTTTTT. It translates to CAISQETGELFF.

The V call is TRBV11-3, the J call TRBJ1-1; perhaps TRBD1 as D (5 bases). Trimming stripped 3 bases from V and 1 base from J, with 9 bases between. Germline V lookup: CDR1 SGHNT, CDR2 YENEEA. The CDR3 has 14 amino acids. CDR3 in DNA: TGTGCCAGCAGCTTTTCGGGGCAGAACACTGAAGCTTTCTTT. Its protein product is CASSFSGQNTEAFF.

V usage is TRBV30 and J usage is TRBJ2-5; TRBD2 matches 7 bases. V shed 3 bases and J 2 bases; nucleotides not matched to a gene: 6. CDR3 length: 14 amino acids. Per the germline V gene, CDR1 is GTSNPN and CDR2 is SVGIG (reference sequence). CDR3 sequence reads: CAWSSGAGQETQYF. Written as DNA, the CDR3 is TGTGCCTGGAGCTCTGGAGCGGGGCAAGAGACCCAGTACTTC.

This clone has just one count. The V and J genes are TRBV19 and TRBJ2-7; D not certain. The CDR3 covers 14 residues. Trimming shortened V by 5 bases and J by 0 bases, and 11 bases separated the two germline ends. Per germline, CDR1 LNHDA and CDR2 SQIVND (reference sequence). CDR3 sequence: CASSPRSSSYEQYF. The CDR3 DNA sequence: TGTGCCAGTAGTCCCCGATCCAGCTCCTACGAGCAGTACTTC.